These 13 T cell receptor beta chains were all obtained from the same sample, sequenced in a study of beta chain features in type 1 diabetes. Of the isolated RNA, all was reverse transcribed, and so the sequenced material was expressed TCRB transcripts. TCRdb's copy holds only in-frame clones and misses some; the assay was immunoSEQ multiplex PCR. The sample records around 350,000 clones, around 12% being singletons. Material for sequencing was naive CD4+ T cells from blood. Source of these receptors: a young man in good health.

This clone was counted a few times. V usage is TRBV28 and J usage is TRBJ1-2; TRBD1 might be the D (6 bases). Germline values: CDR1 MDHEN, CDR2 SYDVKM. Trimming cost V 5 bases and J 3 bases, with 16 bases left between them. This CDR3 is built from 15 residues. The CDR3 region is CASSGPGAGDYGYTF. The CDR3 DNA sequence: TGTGCCAGCAGTGGGCCAGGGGCAGGCGACTATGGCTACACCTTC.

This chain joins TRBV5-4 and TRBJ1-5; D unresolved. Germline V gene lookup returns CDR1 SGHNT and CDR2 YYREEE (reference sequence). The CDR3 consists of 13 residues. Between the trimmed V and J ends, which lost 3 bases and 3 bases, there was a span of 7 bases. The DNA for the CDR3 is TGTGCCAGCAGCTACGAGCACAATCAGCCCCAGCATTTT. Its protein product is CASSYEHNQPQHF.

This CDR3 reads CASSPGDSINYGYTF. CDR3 bases: TGTGCCAGCAGCCCGGGGGACAGTATTAACTATGGCTACACCTTC. The V gene is TRBV7-9, the J gene TRBJ1-2, with TRBD1 matching 7 bases. Trimming cost V 5 bases and J 1 base; bases outside gene matches: 7. The germline gives CDR1 SEHNR, CDR2 FQNEAQ (reference sequence). This CDR3 region has 15 residues.

The V gene is TRBV9, the J gene TRBJ2-7; D gene uncertain. This CDR3 comprises 14 residues. V was shortened by 0 bases and J by 2 bases, with 9 bases between the two germline ends. The V gene's germline CDR1 is SGDLS and CDR2 YYNGEE. Here the CDR3 DNA reads TGTGCCAGCAGCGTAGAGCACAGTGCCTACGAGCAGTACTTC. Amino acids: CASSVEHSAYEQYF.

This sequence joins TRBV30 and TRBJ2-5; D might be TRBD2 (6 bases). V lost 1 base, J lost 4 bases, and 25 bases lay in between. CDR3 size: 18 residues. Germline CDR1 and CDR2: GTSNPN and SVGIG (reference sequence). For the CDR3, the DNA is TGTGCCTGGAGTGGGGGACTTTTCGGGCCGGACCTGTTAGAGACCCAGTACTTC. This translates into CAWSGGLFGPDLLETQYF.

V is TRBV30 and J is TRBJ2-2; 10 nucleotides align to TRBD1. This CDR3 is built from 15 residues. Germline assignment: CDR1 GTSNPN and CDR2 SVGIG (reference sequence). Trimming took 1 base from V and 4 from J; bases not matched to a gene: 3. This CDR3 is CAWSGGQGITGELFF. DNA for the CDR3: TGTGCCTGGAGTGGGGGACAGGGGATCACCGGGGAGCTGTTTTTT.

V gene TRBV27 combines with J gene TRBJ2-1; 8 bases agree with TRBD1. Trimming at V came to 5 bases and at J to 4 bases, leaving 7 bases not matched to a gene. The CDR3 sequence is 15 residues long. Germline V lookup: CDR1 MNHEY, CDR2 SMNVEV (reference sequence). The chain's CDR3 is CASSPDRDLYNEQFF. CDR3 in DNA: TGTGCCAGCAGTCCGGACAGGGACCTTTACAATGAGCAGTTCTTC.

This clone has just one count. The rearrangement links TRBV7-2 to TRBJ1-1; possibly TRBD1 for D (5 bases). Germline V lookup: CDR1 SGHTA, CDR2 FQGNSA. V was trimmed by 2 bases and J by 1 base, leaving 8 bases between them. The CDR3 extends over 14 amino acids. CDR3 sequence (DNA): TGTGCCAGCAGCTTATCCGGGGGGAACACTGAAGCTTTCTTT. Its protein is CASSLSGGNTEAFF. The complete variable domain, with remaining parts taken from reference TRBV7-2 and TRBJ1-1, reads GAGVSQSPSNKVTEKGKDVELRCDPISGHTALYWYRQSLGQGLEFLIYFQGNSAPDKSGLPSDRFSAERTGGSVSTLTIQRTQQEDSAVYLCASSLSGGNTEAFFGQGTRLTVV.

The chain combines TRBV6-1 with TRBJ2-5, with 7 bases identical to TRBD1. This CDR3 has 15 residues. Germline-derived CDR1 and CDR2 are MNHNS and SASEGT. With V trimmed by 4 bases and J by 5 bases, 10 bases remained unmatched. The CDR3 protein is CASSVLTGWKETQYF. The CDR3 region has the DNA TGTGCCAGCAGTGTATTGACAGGGTGGAAGGAGACCCAGTACTTC.

This clone has a handful of counts. V and J are TRBV4-1 and TRBJ2-3, with 9 bases fitting TRBD2. The trim removed 6 bases at V and 2 bases at J, leaving 12 bases unmatched. Germline CDR1 is MGHRA and CDR2 is YSYEKL. This CDR3 has 17 residues. The CDR3 sequence: CASRVGLAGKYTDTQYF. CDR3 nucleotide sequence: TGCGCCAGCAGAGTGGGGCTAGCGGGGAAGTACACAGATACGCAGTATTTT.

This rearrangement joins TRBV4-3 to TRBJ2-1; 10 bases are shared with TRBD2. There are 16 residues in the CDR3. The V and J ends lost 4 bases and 1 base, in that order; junction bases with no gene match: 4. Germline V gives CDR1 LGHNA, CDR2 YSLEER. CDR3 nucleotide sequence: TGCGCCAGCAGCCCGGGACTAGCGAGATCCTACAATGAGCAGTTCTTC. This gives the protein CASSPGLARSYNEQFF.

This clone was observed a handful of times. The V and J genes are TRBV18 and TRBJ2-7, with TRBD1 identical over 7 bases. The length of the CDR3 is 14 residues. Germline V gives CDR1 KGHSH, CDR2 LQKENI. With 2 bases clipped from V and 5 bases from J, the junction kept 6 bases outside the gene matches. The CDR3 DNA reads as TGTGCCAGCTCACCAAGACAGGGTCAGGACGAGCAGTACTTC. Its translation: CASSPRQGQDEQYF.

The chain carries TRBV7-9 and TRBJ1-1; D is unclear. The V and J ends lost 5 bases and 5 bases respectively, with 18 bases between them. The germline V gene has CDR1 SEHNR and CDR2 FQNEAQ (reference sequence). This CDR3 region has 15 residues. The DNA of the CDR3 is TGTGCCAGCAGCCCCGGGCGGGATATGGCAACTGAAGCTTTCTTT. It specifies CASSPGRDMATEAFF.